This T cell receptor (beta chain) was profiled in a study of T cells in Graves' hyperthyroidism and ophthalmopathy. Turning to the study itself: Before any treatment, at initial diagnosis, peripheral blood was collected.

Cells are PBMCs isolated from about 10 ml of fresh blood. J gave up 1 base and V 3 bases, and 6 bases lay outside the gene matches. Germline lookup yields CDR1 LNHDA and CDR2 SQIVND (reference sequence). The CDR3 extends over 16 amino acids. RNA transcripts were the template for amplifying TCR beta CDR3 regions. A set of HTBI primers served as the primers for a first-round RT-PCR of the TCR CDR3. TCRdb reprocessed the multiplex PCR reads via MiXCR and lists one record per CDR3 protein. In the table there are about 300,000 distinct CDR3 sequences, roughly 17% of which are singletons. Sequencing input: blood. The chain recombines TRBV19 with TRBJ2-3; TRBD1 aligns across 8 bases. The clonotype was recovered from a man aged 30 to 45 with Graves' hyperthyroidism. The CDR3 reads CASSMIPGQGTDTQYF. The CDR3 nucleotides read TGTGCCAGTAGTATGATCCCGGGACAGGGCACAGATACGCAGTATTTT.